This T cell receptor beta chain was sequenced for a study of graft-versus-host responses after intestinal transplantation (dated by TCRdb to 2020 to 2023). For the wider study: Multivisceral, liver-intestinal, or isolated intestinal transplants were received by the recipients. Anti-thymocyte globulin induction was given to all recipients, followed by maintenance tacrolimus and steroids for roughly 3 years. Bulk TCR-beta CDR3 sequencing was used to track graft-versus-host and host-versus-graft alloreactive T cell clones in the graft, circulation and bone marrow after intestinal transplantation. Alloreactive clones were identified by sequencing pre-transplant mixed lymphocyte reaction products and comparing them with unstimulated pre-transplant donor and recipient T cells. The cohort enrolled about two dozen intestinal transplant recipients, one of whom was a retransplant, and 3 patients without pretransplant specimens were excluded. A peak of at least 4% donor T cells among recipient peripheral blood mononuclear cells was the definition used for donor T cell macrochimerism. Samples from three later patients were sequenced in-house on an Illumina MiSeq with MiXCR processing rather than by the commercial service. Study-wide findings and limitations: Peak levels of circulating GvH clones were associated with declines in HvG clones early after transplant. GvH clones turned up in recipient bone marrow, with some appearing earlier in ileal mucosa or blood, a pattern consistent with an intestinal mucosal origin. The conclusions were limited by the relatively low number and heterogeneity of the intestinal transplant patients. In the allografts of patients with donor T cell macrochimerism, GvH to HvG T cell clonal ratios were high.

Library preparation employed the immunoSEQ multiplex PCR assay. For most patients, genomic DNA was isolated using the Qiagen DNeasy Blood and Tissue Kit and was shipped frozen to Adaptive Biotechnologies for TCR sequencing. For most patients, high-throughput TCR-beta CDR3 sequencing of genomic DNA was performed by Adaptive Biotechnologies. Under the source paper's analysis protocol: TCR sequencing data were retrieved from Adaptive's ImmunoSEQ software for 15 to 20 patients, whereas a few other patients were processed with MiXCR and VDJtools. To correct CD4 versus CD8 sorting errors, sequences present in both subsets at a frequency ratio below 5:1 were removed. CDR3 nucleotide sequences shared between donor and recipient were removed because the origin of such sequences could not be assigned. To be classed as alloreactive, a clone needed at least 2-fold expansion over unstimulated cells and a minimum CFSE-low frequency of 0.002% (template counts) or 0.001% (read counts). Clones detected in sequenced pre-transplant spleen, lymph node, or MLR CFSE-low populations of the donor or recipient were defined as mappable. Cumulative frequency of alloreactive clones was calculated as a percentage of all sequences weighted by copy number. TCRdb holds this immuneACCESS table with in-frame rearrangements only. Some clones are missing; in checked studies, unresolved V genes explain under half, and the rest has no known cause. V, J and clone size reflect that table, while D and trimming were determined from the DNA. The sample has more than 65,000 clones on record, under 90% of them singletons. 0.39% of the sample is held by the ten biggest clonotypes.

In regard to this clone: No antigen is known for it. No much larger clone is present one base from it, and per-base qualities are unavailable.

For this chain, trimming is 4 bases at the V end and 5 bases at the J end, and the number of junction bases without a gene match is 9. Spanning cysteine to phenylalanine, the CDR3 consists of 15 amino acids. Solely the CDR3 DNA is kept, with 45 bases framed from the first base. CDR1 and CDR2 (MDHEN, SYDVKM) derive from the germline V gene. Interpreted using the paper, the time point label stands for: cells obtained before transplantation from donor or recipient. CD3+CD4+ and CD3+CD8+ populations were FACS-sorted from unstimulated pre-transplant donor and recipient cells taken from spleen or lymph nodes.

The chain was built from TRBV28 and TRBJ2-5; TRBD2 agrees with 8 junctional bases. The specimen was unstimulated CD4+ T cells sorted from spleen or lymph node cells, collected before transplant. The clonotype was recovered from a human donor who was the organ donor for an intestinal transplant. The CDR3 sequence is CASSSMGTRRETQYF. The base sequence is TGTGCCAGCAGTTCAATGGGGACTAGAAGGGAGACCCAGTACTTC.